What follows is one T cell receptor beta chain and its context. The sample is drawn from a study of blood T cell repertoires in COVID-19. On the study more broadly: PBMCs, B-cell-depleted T cells, or T cells provided the cDNA or gDNA that made up the material.

In the original workflow: Estimation of nucleated cell counts relied on the amplification of reference gene primers. The repertoire was sequenced with immunoSEQ multiplex PCR; TCRdb's copy has only in-frame clones and lacks some. V and J calls and clone size are copied from that table; D and trimming were computed from the DNA. The table lists approximately 250,000 clones, more than 85% of them singletons, with about 5.2% in the top ten. Looked up from germline, CDR1 is LNHNV and CDR2 is YYDKDF (reference sequence). This CDR3 contains 16 residues. With 3 bases removed from V and 8 bases from J, the gap between germline ends came to 19 bases.

This clonotype was sampled from a woman in her sixties or seventies with COVID-19, enrolled during active disease. The chain recombines TRBV15 with TRBJ1-4, with D unclear. Sequencing input: peripheral blood. The CDR3 bases are TGTGCCACCAGCAGGCCCGTGGCAGCGGGAAGGGAAAAACTGTTTTTT. It translates to CATSRPVAAGREKLFF.